The TCR beta chain described here comes from a study of T cell responses to AZD1222 COVID-19 vaccine (dated by TCRdb to the early 2020s). Regarding the research as a whole: TCR sequencing was performed for 230 to 250 trial participants, of whom roughly 200 were given two doses of AZD1222 and approximately 25 were given two doses of MenACWY control vaccine. Trial participants were enrolled by age into subgroups of 18-55, 56-69 and 70-plus years, and roughly 150, 30 and 60 TCR-sequenced participants, respectively, were included in these subgroups.

The CDR3 regions of human TCRbeta chains were subjected to immunosequencing. As for the authors' bioinformatics: TCRs in the repertoires were compared against a reference library of SARS-CoV-2-specific TCRs that had been generated with the MIRA antigen-specificity platform. Breadth was defined as the fraction of unique TCRs that were SARS-CoV-2-associated, and depth was defined as the fraction of total T cells that were SARS-CoV-2-associated. Using the MIRA data, every spike-specific TCR was mapped to the spike region that the TCR reacted to and assigned to either a CD4 or a CD8 class. Log10-transformed breadth and depth values were compared by one-way ANOVA with Sidak's multiple comparisons tests. TCRdb obtained this table from immuneACCESS and retained in-frame rearrangements with V and J assigned. These tables miss some clones; where compared with another copy, unresolved V genes account for less than half of the shortfall, and the remainder is unexplained. The DNA gave D and trimming, while V, J and clone size come from that table. This sample holds 100,000 to 150,000 clones; around 89% were observed only once. The top ten clonotypes cover 11% of the sample.

Of note for this clone: Its antigen has not been determined. Within one base of it there is no much larger clone, and no base qualities were kept. The identical CDR3 is also encoded by other nucleotide sequences in the sample.

What this sample's time point label stands for: baseline before first vaccination. The treatment or condition label for this specimen denotes: meningococcal conjugate vaccine given as trial control. Vaccinee samples were obtained from the UK trials COV001 and COV002, which included a single-blind randomized controlled phase 2/3 trial of AZD1222 (ChAdOx1 nCoV-19) in healthy adults. Trial participant PBMC samples were collected at day 0 and day 28 after the second dose for TCRbeta chain sequencing. Results the study describes overall, beyond this receptor: In the small 56-69-year group, the increase in depth fell short of significance, most likely because of low power. Participants were mostly white British, with more females than males. The authors suggested clonal diversity may have been underestimated. CD4 TCRs associated with the vaccine covered the entire spike protein, and the dominant responses were in regions 160-218 and 743-854. No day 14 peak-response samples were available, so repertoires were characterized only after the peak T cell response. Nearly half of unique spike-specific TCRs reportedly recognized epitopes outside regions mutated in the B.1.351 and B.1.1.7 variants. Spike-specific TCR breadth and depth rose significantly after two AZD1222 doses compared with day 0 and with MenACWY recipients. Conclusions about previously exposed vaccinees are limited because only six or seven AZD1222 recipients were SARS-CoV-2 seropositive at baseline.

This TCR derives from an adult in good health. Sequencing was performed on peripheral blood, taken on day 0 of MenACWY control vaccination.

The CDR3 loop reads CASSQDGINYGYTF. The nucleotide sequence reads TGCGCCAGCAGCCAAGACGGGATTAACTATGGCTACACCTTC. The V gene is TRBV4-3 and the J gene is TRBJ1-2; the D gene is unclear. V and J are truncated by 0 bases and 1 base respectively, leaving an intervening sequence of 6 bases. CDR1 and CDR2, looked up from the germline V gene, are LGHNA and YSLEER. Its CDR3 holds 14 amino acids, cysteine through phenylalanine. Of all the DNA, just the CDR3 is kept, 42 bases in frame from base 1.